This T cell receptor (beta chain) comes out of a study of shared clonotypes between healthy human individuals (dated by TCRdb to between 2020 and 2021). Turning to the overall study: A couple of women and a few men aged 18 to 49 years were included in the cohort. Per donor, three plates each were used for CD4 naive and CD4 memory, two for CD8 naive, and one for CD8 memory. Blood TCR repertoires of a handful of healthy adults were deeply sequenced to estimate repertoire size and the extent of clonotype sharing between individuals. Libraries were prepared and TCR repertoires were sequenced by different laboratories using diverse techniques, in order to increase sequencing depth and limit assay-specific biases. Leukapheresis yielded between about 0.8 and 9.5 billion PBMCs per donor.

The donors were healthy, HIV-negative adults with no recently reported acute infections or vaccinations. Every donor was a Caucasian adult residing in Nashville, Tennessee, USA. CD4+ T cells were enriched by magnetic negative selection, after which naive cells were positively selected on CD45RA and the negative fraction was taken as the memory subset. Blood was obtained by leukapheresis, after which PBMCs were separated by Ficoll-Histopaque density gradient centrifugation and cryopreserved in liquid nitrogen vapor phase. Purity and quantity of every magnetically sorted T cell population were checked by analytical flow cytometry. Genomic DNA was isolated from each sorted fraction and quantified by UV absorbance on a Nanodrop 2000c. The paper's findings and limits, for the study overall: The small number of donors limited the genetic and exposure-history diversity represented. Higher generation probabilities were observed for clonotypes shared by all four sorted-subset donors than for non-shared clonotypes. Naive subsets generally had larger estimated clonotype richness than memory subsets. Sampling was restricted to blood, and TCR repertoires in tissues likely differ from the TCR repertoires found in blood. About 5% of naive CD4, 3% to 3.5% of naive CD8, roughly 2.5% of memory CD4, and 0.4% of memory CD8 clonotypes were shared across a few donors. Even with the large sequencing depth, rarefaction of the sorted-subset datasets indicated that sequencing was incomplete. Based on pairwise subsampling, the degree of clonotype sharing among donors was expected to be affected by sequencing depth.

Using the deep immunoSEQ assay, TCR CDR3 regions were amplified from genomic DNA by multiplex PCR. For each cell subset, the extracted genomic DNA was distributed evenly across all wells of several immunoSEQ 96-well plates, and each plate served as one replicate. For sorted subsets, each replicate PCR was loaded with 200 ng genomic DNA, equivalent to 25,000 to 30,000 T cell genomes. The purified libraries were quantified using a Qubit 3.0 fluorometer, sized with a Bioanalyzer 2100, and then quantified again using the KAPA Library Quantification kit. Every immunoSEQ 96-well plate was sequenced on a separate single-read 150-cycle Illumina NextSeq 550 flow cell. In the source study's methods: The immunoSEQ output contained only junctional sequences without quality scores, so filtering could not match that applied to full-length reads. Sequences were annotated with PyIR, a Python wrapper for IgBLAST v1.9, and V/J genes and CDR3 were assigned using IMGT germline references. Reads were removed for weak V/J assignments (E-value above 1e-6), missing CDR3, stop codons, out-of-frame junctions, or ambiguous translated residues. V3J clonotypes were defined as sequences sharing an identical inferred V gene, J gene, and CDR3 amino acid sequence. The percentage overlap between two repertoires was calculated by dividing the number of shared unique clonotypes by the size of the smaller repertoire. RTK rarefaction, the Chao1 estimator, and Recon v2.1 estimates of unobserved clonotypes were used to assess repertoire richness. Generation probabilities were computed with OLGA for all TCRbeta clonotypes obtained by the gDNA method from a handful of donors. TCRdb re-hosts the immuneACCESS table, in-frame sequences only. Its copies lack some clones; in the studies checked, an unresolved V gene accounts for under half of them, and the cause for the rest is not known. The V and J calls and clone size are taken from that table; D and trimming were inferred from the DNA. Counted in this sample were about a million clones; approximately 80% of them appeared once. 0.89% of the sample is held by the ten biggest clonotypes.

A note on this clone: Which antigen it targets is not known. It has no much larger one-base neighbor in the sample; base qualities were not kept.

Sequences were obtained from memory CD4+ T cells from PBMCs. The cell subset or site tag for this specimen amounts to: CD45RA-negative fraction. The TCR was taken from a man aged 18 to 29 in good health. Some clones in this sample may be carry-over from other donors' samples.

The nucleotide sequence reads TGTGCCAGCAGTGGAGGCGGGGGCTCCTACGAGCAGTACTTC. Its translation is CASSGGGGSYEQYF. The sequence joins TRBV28 to TRBJ2-7; 7 central nucleotides agree with TRBD2. According to the germline V gene, CDR1 reads MDHEN and CDR2 reads SYDVKM. V trim: 5 bases; J trim: 0 bases; unmatched bases: 4. The CDR3 runs 14 residues from the cysteine to the phenylalanine. Just the 42-base CDR3 DNA is kept, in frame starting at base 1.